Below, one T cell receptor (beta chain) is given with its context. Its antigen is unidentified. The sample originates from a study of cytomegalovirus exposure and HLA in healthy donors. In the study overall: It was reported in a later analysis that the same platform had been used for the 110 or so validation repertoires as for the approximately 670 first-cohort repertoires. Study-level findings and limits: Reports credit the classifier with highly specific, highly sensitive diagnosis of cytomegalovirus status. Clusters of TCRs from the first cohort tended to co-occur in the 130 or so validation repertoires (as a later analysis found).

Clones were read by immunoSEQ multiplex PCR, and TCRdb kept only the in-frame ones, dropping some. Here the sample spans around 180,000 clones, 86% being singletons. The donors were members of the validation cohort, which comprised 90 to 150 subjects and was separate from the first cohort of 730 or so subjects. This CDR3 contains 16 residues. With V trimmed by 5 bases and J by 4 bases, 9 bases remained unmatched. Per the germline V gene, CDR1 is SEHNR and CDR2 is FQNEAQ (reference sequence). This TCR was sampled from a woman aged 18-35 years in good health and CMV-seronegative. The rearrangement joins TRBV7-9 to TRBJ2-1, with 9 nucleotides matching TRBD2. Sequencing was carried out using PBMCs. For the CDR3, the DNA is TGTGCCAGCAGCCCTTCGGGCGGACTAGCGTACAATGAGCAGTTCTTC. Translating gives CASSPSGGLAYNEQFF.